Relative to its sample, the clone carrying this T cell receptor (beta chain) is medium-sized. Antigen specificity is unknown. The data belong to a study of spatial heterogeneity in lung cancer. MiXCR, run by TCRdb on the 5' RACE reads, gives a single entry per CDR3 protein. The table includes 2,900 or so distinct CDR3 sequences, under 7% detected once. The time point was: sample taken at primary tumor resection. Study-level findings and limits: One measure, the expanded intratumoral alpha and beta TCR count, tracked tumor mutation counts.

Germline CDR1 reads SGHRS; CDR2 reads YFSETQ. There are 13 residues in the CDR3. Trimming stripped 5 bases from V and 7 bases from J, with 15 bases between. The V call is TRBV5-1, the J call TRBJ1-2; no clear D. The sequence came from a male donor with early-stage non-small cell lung cancer. The material sequenced was lung tumor tissue, taken at surgery. CDR3 DNA: TGCGCCAGCAGAAGAGACGATGAGGGTGGCTACACCTTC. Translated: CASRRDDEGGYTF.